A single sample is the source of the 18 T cell receptor beta chains below, sequenced in a study of glioma-infiltrating T cells after dendritic cell vaccination. Time point indicated: after dendritic cell vaccination, including at tumor progression/relapse. Data came from immunoSEQ multiplex PCR; TCRdb stores just in-frame clones and leaves some out. The top ten hold about 15% of the sample, which has roughly 62,000 clones, roughly 80% seen once. The sample consisted of blood, taken after dendritic cell vaccination. These TCRs come from a human donor with glioblastoma.

The chain has TRBV13 and TRBJ1-5; D remains unclear. Trimming took off 5 bases at V and 3 bases at J, with 14 bases between the two ends. This CDR3 has 15 amino acids. Germline CDR1 reads PRHDT; CDR2 reads FYEKMQ (reference sequence). The CDR3 DNA reads as TGTGCCAGCAGCCGTATGGGAGATTTCAATCAGCCCCAGCATTTT. Amino acid sequence: CASSRMGDFNQPQHF. Together with reference TRBV13 and TRBJ1-5, the CDR3 gives the full variable domain: AAGVIQSPRHLIKEKRETATLKCYPIPRHDTVYWYQQGPGQDPQFLISFYEKMQSDKGSIPDRFSAQQFSDYHSELNMSSLELGDSALYFCASSRMGDFNQPQHFGDGTRLSIL.

This clone occurred many times. The V call is TRBV6-1, the J call TRBJ1-5; D is uncertain. Germline V gene data show CDR1 as MNHNS and CDR2 as SASEGT. The CDR3 runs 13 residues. Trimming pared 4 bases from V and 5 bases from J, leaving 9 bases between. In DNA form, the CDR3 reads TGTGCCAGCAGTGGTCAGTTGGATCAGCCCCAGCATTTT. The encoded protein is CASSGQLDQPQHF.

This clone was observed once. V gene TRBV5-1 combines with J gene TRBJ2-7; D possibly corresponds to TRBD2 (6 bases). Germline V CDR1 and CDR2: SGHRS, YFSETQ. Trimming stripped 0 bases from V and 3 bases from J, with 10 bases between. This CDR3 is 14 amino acids long. CDR3 sequence: CASSLAPGDYEQYF. CDR3 coding DNA: TGCGCCAGCAGCTTGGCCCCGGGGGACTACGAGCAGTACTTC.

This chain uses TRBV19 with TRBJ2-3; D not certain. CDR3 length equals 17 residues. Germline values: CDR1 LNHDA, CDR2 SQIVND (reference sequence). V was shortened by 3 bases and J by 8 bases, with 24 bases between the two germline ends. The CDR3 DNA reads TGTGCCAGTAGTATCTTAGAGACCCGCACAAAACCAGGTACGCAGTATTTT. Protein sequence: CASSILETRTKPGTQYF.

In its sample, this clone was seen a few times. V and J are TRBV5-6 and TRBJ1-3; no clear D gene. With 4 bases removed from V and 4 bases from J, the gap between germline ends came to 15 bases. This CDR3 has 15 residues. Germline lookup yields CDR1 SGHDT and CDR2 YYEEEE. CDR3 DNA sequence: TGTGCCAGCAGCAGTTTCCCCGGGATAGGAAACACCATATATTTT. The encoded protein is CASSSFPGIGNTIYF.

This clone occurred once. The V call is TRBV9, the J call TRBJ1-1; no firm D call. CDR1 is SGDLS, CDR2 YYNGEE, per germline. V shed 0 bases and J shed 2 bases, with 23 bases lying between them. This CDR3 has 19 amino acids. The CDR3 DNA reads as TGTGCCAGCAGCGTAGCGCCCTACGGTCGCCCTCTATGTAACACTGAAGCTTTCTTT. As protein: CASSVAPYGRPLCNTEAFF.

The chain is built from TRBV5-4 and TRBJ1-2, with a tentative D call TRBD1 (6 bases). Germline loops: CDR1 SGHNT, CDR2 YYREEE (reference sequence). This CDR3 region has 13 residues. V was pared by 4 bases and J by 2 bases, with 9 bases between. This chain's CDR3 is CASSGTGNYGYTF. The CDR3 nucleotides are TGTGCCAGCAGCGGAACAGGGAACTATGGCTACACCTTC.

This chain uses TRBV30 with TRBJ2-2, with 11 nucleotides matching TRBD1. V was clipped by 4 bases and J by 12 bases; unmatched bases: 7. The CDR3 sequence is 13 residues long. Per the germline V gene, CDR1 is GTSNPN and CDR2 is SVGIG (reference sequence). The CDR3 protein is CAWNTGTGGKLFF. In nucleotides, the CDR3 is TGTGCCTGGAATACCGGGACAGGGGGAAAGCTGTTTTTT.

This clone showed up just a few times. The V and J genes are TRBV30 and TRBJ2-1, with TRBD2 as a possible D gene (5 bases). Germline V gene data show CDR1 as GTSNPN and CDR2 as SVGIG (reference sequence). CDR3 length equals 17 residues. V was trimmed by 0 bases and J by 3 bases, leaving 18 bases between them. CDR3 protein: CAWSVGTLRASYNEQFF. The CDR3 nucleotides are TGTGCCTGGAGTGTAGGAACCCTGCGGGCAAGCTACAATGAGCAGTTCTTC.

This clone was picked up one time. The chain recombines TRBV27 with TRBJ1-1, with D uncertain. The CDR3 length is 13 residues. CDR1 and CDR2 (germline): MNHEY, SMNVEV (reference sequence). Trimming cost V 5 bases and J 1 base, with 8 bases left between them. CDR3 loop: CASSAHKNTEAFF. The CDR3 nucleotides read TGTGCCAGCAGTGCCCACAAGAACACTGAAGCTTTCTTT.

The chain has TRBV5-1 and TRBJ1-1, with a tentative D call TRBD1 (6 bases). Per germline, CDR1 SGHRS and CDR2 YFSETQ. The V gene lost 7 bases and the J gene lost 4 bases, with 17 bases spanning the gap. The CDR3 loop spans 14 amino acids. CDR3 DNA: TGCGCCAGCGGGAACGGAGGGGGGGGCACTGAAGCTTTCTTT. This translates into CASGNGGGGTEAFF.

The chain is built from TRBV9 and TRBJ1-6, with 10 nucleotides matching TRBD1. CDR3 size: 16 residues. With 4 bases clipped from V and 8 bases from J, the junction kept 9 bases outside the gene matches. Per the germline V gene, CDR1 is SGDLS and CDR2 is YYNGEE. CDR3: CASSNRDRGTDSPLHF. In nucleotides, the CDR3 is TGTGCCAGCAGCAACCGGGACAGGGGTACGGATTCACCCCTCCACTTT.

The chain carries TRBV15 and TRBJ2-2; weak D call: TRBD1 (5 bases). The CDR3 is 18 amino acids. From germline, CDR1 is LNHNV and CDR2 YYDKDF (reference sequence). V was clipped by 0 bases and J by 4 bases, with 18 bases between them. This CDR3 is CATSRDPIGQGGTGELFF. The CDR3 DNA follows: TGTGCCACCAGCAGAGATCCCATAGGGCAGGGCGGCACCGGGGAGCTGTTTTTT. Full variable domain (missing parts from reference TRBV15 and TRBJ2-2): DAMVIQNPRYQVTQFGKPVTLSCSQTLNHNVMYWYQQKSSQAPKLLFHYYDKDFNNEADTPDNFQSRRPNTSFCFLDIRSPGLGDTAMYLCATSRDPIGQGGTGELFFGEGSRLTVL.

The V call is TRBV5-6, the J call TRBJ2-7; possibly TRBD2 for D (5 bases). The V gene's germline CDR1 is SGHDT and CDR2 YYEEEE. The CDR3 is 14 residues long. Trimming pared 4 bases from V and 3 bases from J, leaving 14 bases between. The chain's CDR3 is CASSVYRDDYEQYF. CDR3 DNA: TGTGCCAGCAGCGTCTACCGGGATGACTACGAGCAGTACTTC.

The chain carries TRBV4-1 and TRBJ2-7; 8 bases match TRBD2. The J segment lost 0 bases and the V segment lost 3 bases, leaving 10 bases of the junction unmatched. CDR1 and CDR2 from the germline V gene are MGHRA and YSYEKL. The CDR3 consists of 17 residues. The CDR3 loop reads CASSQASGRGASYEQYF. For the CDR3, the DNA is TGCGCCAGCAGCCAGGCCAGTGGGCGGGGGGCCTCCTACGAGCAGTACTTC.

The chain is built from TRBV6-6 and TRBJ2-7; maybe TRBD2 (5 bases). The V gene's germline CDR1 is MNHNY and CDR2 SVGAGI (reference sequence). Trimming shortened V by 1 base and J by 6 bases, and 10 bases separated the two germline ends. The CDR3 consists of 13 residues. The CDR3: CASSYLDRGEQYF. Here the CDR3 DNA reads TGTGCCAGCAGTTACTTGGATCGGGGCGAGCAGTACTTC.

This sequence joins TRBV6-5 and TRBJ1-6; D is uncertain. V was clipped by 2 bases and J by 9 bases, with 8 bases between them. This CDR3 region has 13 residues. Germline V gene data show CDR1 as MNHEY and CDR2 as SVGAGI. CDR3 nucleotide sequence: TGTGCCAGCAGTTACCGGTCGGGTTCACCCCTCCACTTT. Amino acids: CASSYRSGSPLHF.

This clone was found a few times. The chain couples TRBV6-6 to TRBJ2-7; no reliable D call. This CDR3 contains 11 residues. Germline V gives CDR1 MNHNY, CDR2 SVGAGI (reference sequence). Trimming took off 6 bases at V and 6 bases at J, with 9 bases between the two ends. As DNA, the CDR3 is TGTGCCAGCAGCGCGGCAAGCGAGCAGTACTTC. This translates into CASSAASEQYF.